The present TCR beta chain was sequenced within a study of vaccination and CD4 T cells after COVID-19. Study-wide context: Median time from second vaccine dose to sampling was approximately 74 days (14 to 241). General observations from the study: The median SARS-CoV-2-reactive clonotype number increased from approximately 21 to 38, without statistical significance.

Notes on this clonotype: Its specificity is not known.

At the Johns Hopkins FTIC core, DNA taken from cultured CD4+ T cells was sequenced by way of the Oncomine TCR Beta short-read assay. TCRdb re-analysed the PCR reads in MiXCR, keeping a single row per CDR3 protein. The data hold approximately 20,000 distinct CDR3 sequences, with more than 70% observed a single time. Sample treatment: roughly nine-day PBMC culture with coronavirus spike peptide pools or control peptides (ViraFEST assay). Antigen-specific T cells were expanded with peptide pools by ViraFEST, and TCRs were then sequenced. The CDR3 length is 16 residues. V shed 5 bases and J shed 5 bases, with 18 bases lying between them. Germline CDR1 MNHEY, CDR2 SMNVEV (reference sequence).

This sequence joins TRBV27 and TRBJ1-4; TRBD1 is a possible D gene (6 bases). This receptor was obtained from a human donor who received a COVID-19 vaccine. Sequencing was performed on CD4+ T cells from blood, cultured in vitro, taken after SARS-CoV-2 vaccination. This chain's CDR3 is CASSPRGALLNEKLFF. The DNA of the CDR3 is TGTGCCAGCAGTCCCAGGGGAGCCTTACTGAATGAAAAACTGTTTTTT.